Sequencing of this T cell receptor (beta chain) was carried out in a study of blood T cell repertoires in COVID-19. Turning to the study itself: Sites across the United States, Italy and Spain contributed samples from acute and convalescent COVID-19.

Trimming stripped 0 bases from V and 7 bases from J, with 16 bases between. The CDR3 has 15 amino acids. Germline V gene data show CDR1 as SGHRS and CDR2 as YFSETQ. Adults between about 18 and 95 years of age took part from about two dozen US areas. Exposed participants came across a COVID-19 case within 2 weeks before study entry. Data came from immunoSEQ multiplex PCR; TCRdb stores just in-frame clones and leaves some out. Found here are fewer than 400,000 clones, about 85% of them singletons; the top ten hold under 2%. The sample was PBMCs or T cells enriched from blood (not recorded which). The chain employs TRBV5-1 and TRBJ1-2; a possible D gene is TRBD1 (5 bases). The TCR originated in a woman aged 30 to 39 who had been exposed to COVID-19. The CDR3 protein is CASSLDWGQEAGYTF. The DNA for the CDR3 is TGCGCCAGCAGCTTGGATTGGGGCCAGGAAGCTGGCTACACCTTC.